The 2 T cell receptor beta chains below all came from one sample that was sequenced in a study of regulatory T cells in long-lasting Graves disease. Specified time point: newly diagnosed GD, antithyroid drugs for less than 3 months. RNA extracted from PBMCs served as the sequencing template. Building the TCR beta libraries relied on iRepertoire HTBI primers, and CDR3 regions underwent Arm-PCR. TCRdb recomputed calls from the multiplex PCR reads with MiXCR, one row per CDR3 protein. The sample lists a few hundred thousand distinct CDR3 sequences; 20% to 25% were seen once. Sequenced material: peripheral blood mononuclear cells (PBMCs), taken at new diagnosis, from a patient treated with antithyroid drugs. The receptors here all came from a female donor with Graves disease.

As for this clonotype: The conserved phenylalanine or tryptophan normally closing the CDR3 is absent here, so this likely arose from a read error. The CDR3 spells CASSFKTGGGETQYL. CDR3 nucleotides: TGTGCCAGCAGCTTTAAGACAGGTGGCGGAGAGACCCAGTACCTC. The genes are TRBV9 and TRBJ2-5, with a weak D call TRBD1 (6 bases). The CDR3 is 15 amino acids. The ends were cut back, 4 bases at V and 4 bases at J, with 17 bases in the middle. CDR1 is SGDLS, CDR2 YYNGEE, per germline.

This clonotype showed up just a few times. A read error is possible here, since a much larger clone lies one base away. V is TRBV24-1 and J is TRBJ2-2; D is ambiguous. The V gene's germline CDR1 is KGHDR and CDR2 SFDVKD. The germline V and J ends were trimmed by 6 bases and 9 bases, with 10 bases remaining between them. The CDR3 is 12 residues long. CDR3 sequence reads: CATSPRARELFF. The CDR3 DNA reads TGTGCCACCAGTCCCCGAGCCCGGGAGCTGTTTTTT.